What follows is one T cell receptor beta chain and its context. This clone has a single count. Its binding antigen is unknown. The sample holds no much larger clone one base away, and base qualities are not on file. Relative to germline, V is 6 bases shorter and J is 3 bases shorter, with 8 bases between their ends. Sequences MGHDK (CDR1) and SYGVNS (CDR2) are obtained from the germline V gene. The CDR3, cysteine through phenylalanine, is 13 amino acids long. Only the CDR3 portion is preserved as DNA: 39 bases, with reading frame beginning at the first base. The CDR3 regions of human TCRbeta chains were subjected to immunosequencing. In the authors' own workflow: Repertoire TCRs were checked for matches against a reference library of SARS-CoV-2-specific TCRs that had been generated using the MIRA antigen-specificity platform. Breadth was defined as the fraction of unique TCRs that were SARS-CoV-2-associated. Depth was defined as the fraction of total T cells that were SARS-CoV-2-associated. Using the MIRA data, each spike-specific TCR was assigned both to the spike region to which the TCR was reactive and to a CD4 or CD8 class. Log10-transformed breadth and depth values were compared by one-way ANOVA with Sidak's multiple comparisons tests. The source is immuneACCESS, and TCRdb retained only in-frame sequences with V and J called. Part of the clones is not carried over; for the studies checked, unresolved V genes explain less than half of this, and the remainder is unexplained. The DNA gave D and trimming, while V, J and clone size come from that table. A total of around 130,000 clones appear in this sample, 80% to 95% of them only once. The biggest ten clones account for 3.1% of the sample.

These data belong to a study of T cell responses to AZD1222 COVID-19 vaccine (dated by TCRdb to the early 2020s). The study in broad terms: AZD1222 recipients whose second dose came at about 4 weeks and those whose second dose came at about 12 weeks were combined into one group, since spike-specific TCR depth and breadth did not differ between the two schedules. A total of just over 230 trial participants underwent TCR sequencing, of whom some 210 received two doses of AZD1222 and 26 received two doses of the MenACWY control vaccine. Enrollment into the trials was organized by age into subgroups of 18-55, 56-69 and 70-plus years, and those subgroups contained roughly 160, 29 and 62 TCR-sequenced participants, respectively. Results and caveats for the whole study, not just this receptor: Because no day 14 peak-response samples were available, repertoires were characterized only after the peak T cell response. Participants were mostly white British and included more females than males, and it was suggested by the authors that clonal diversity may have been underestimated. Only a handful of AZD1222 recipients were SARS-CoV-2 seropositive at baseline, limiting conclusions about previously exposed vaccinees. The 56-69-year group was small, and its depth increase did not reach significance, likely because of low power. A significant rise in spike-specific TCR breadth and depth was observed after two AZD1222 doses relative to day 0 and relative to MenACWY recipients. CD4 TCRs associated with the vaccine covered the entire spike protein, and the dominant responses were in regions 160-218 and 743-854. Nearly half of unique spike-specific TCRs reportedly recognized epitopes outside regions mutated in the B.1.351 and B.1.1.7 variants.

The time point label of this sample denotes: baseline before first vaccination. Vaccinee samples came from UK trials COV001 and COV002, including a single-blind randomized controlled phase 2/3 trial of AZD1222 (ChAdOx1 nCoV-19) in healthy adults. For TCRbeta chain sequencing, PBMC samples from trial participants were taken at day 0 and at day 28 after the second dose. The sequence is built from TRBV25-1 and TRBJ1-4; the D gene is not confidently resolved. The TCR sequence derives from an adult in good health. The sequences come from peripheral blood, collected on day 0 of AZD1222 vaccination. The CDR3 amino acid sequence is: CASRTEANEKLFF. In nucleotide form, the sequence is TGTGCCAGCAGAACCGAGGCTAATGAAAAACTGTTTTTT.